This TCR beta chain is from a study of long-term antiretroviral therapy in people with HIV. This clone is a singleton in its sample. Researchers report immunoSEQ v3.0 was run at survey level. Here immunoSEQ multiplex PCR was the method, and the copy in TCRdb shows in-frame clones only, minus some. The data show 6,000 or so clones, roughly 80% seen once. This TCR was recovered from a man aged 35-49 years with HIV. Source: unsorted PBMCs, taken 0.5 years before starting antiretroviral therapy.

The CDR3 loop reads CASSLDRLSYEQYF. The CDR3 DNA sequence: TGTGCCAGCAGCCTGGACAGGCTCTCCTACGAGCAGTACTTC. The chain employs TRBV7-9 and TRBJ2-7; 7 positions agree with TRBD1. V lost 5 bases to trimming and J lost 0 bases; unmatched junction nucleotides: 4. The germline gives CDR1 SEHNR, CDR2 FQNEAQ (reference sequence). This CDR3 spans 14 amino acids.